Each of the 24 T cell receptor beta chains below was sequenced from the same sample in a study of blood T cell repertoires in COVID-19. Sequencing used immunoSEQ multiplex PCR; TCRdb keeps in-frame clones, though not all of them. The profile covers about 88,000 clones, with more than 75% appearing a single time and roughly 15% taken by the ten largest. The sample comprised peripheral blood. The receptors were sampled from a woman aged 70 to 79 with acute or convalescent COVID-19.

V gene TRBV11-2 combines with J gene TRBJ2-7; TRBD1 might be the D (5 bases). The germline V gene encodes CDR1 SGHAT and CDR2 FQNNGV. The germline V and J ends were trimmed by 5 bases and 2 bases, with 13 bases remaining between them. CDR3 length: 14 amino acids. CDR3 amino acids: CASSEGVLPYEQYV. CDR3 nucleotides: TGTGCCAGCAGCGAAGGGGTCCTACCCTACGAGCAGTACGTC.

The chain recombines TRBV4-1 with TRBJ2-1; 10 nucleotides line up with TRBD2. With V trimmed by 0 bases and J by 4 bases, 6 bases remained unmatched. Germline V CDR1 and CDR2: MGHRA, YSYEKL. This CDR3 contains 17 residues. CDR3: CASSQDDSGGLYNEQFF. The CDR3 nucleotides read TGCGCCAGCAGCCAAGATGATAGCGGGGGGCTATACAATGAGCAGTTCTTC.

This clone was detected ten times or more. This chain links TRBV10-3 with TRBJ1-4; D may be TRBD1 (6 bases). V lost 6 bases, J lost 12 bases, and 14 bases lay in between. The CDR3 contains 12 residues. Germline CDR1 is ENHRY and CDR2 is SYGVKD. CDR3: CAIRSYEGELFF. CDR3 bases: TGTGCCATCAGGAGTTATGAGGGGGAACTGTTTTTT.

This clone was seen a single time. The V call is TRBV11-1, the J call TRBJ1-2, with TRBD1 identical over 7 bases. Trimming at V came to 5 bases and at J to 8 bases, leaving 11 bases not matched to a gene. CDR3 length equals 14 residues. The germline gives CDR1 SGHAT, CDR2 FQDESV (reference sequence). The CDR3 nucleotides read TGTGCCAGCAGCCCTCGACAGGGCCTTAGGGGCTACACCTTC. Translating gives CASSPRQGLRGYTF.

To note about this clone: In the same sample, other DNA sequences code for this CDR3. V is TRBV5-4 and J is TRBJ2-3; TRBD2 aligns across 11 bases. With V trimmed by 3 bases and J by 1 base, 1 base remained unmatched. Germline V gives CDR1 SGHNT, CDR2 YYREEE (reference sequence). The CDR3 has 15 amino acids. The CDR3 is CASSSGLAGTDTQYF. For the CDR3, the DNA is TGTGCCAGCAGCTCGGGACTAGCGGGCACAGATACGCAGTATTTT. Complete variable domain (other parts from reference TRBV5-4 and TRBJ2-3): ETGVTQSPTHLIKTRGQQVTLRCSSQSGHNTVSWYQQALGQGPQFIFQYYREEENGRGNFPPRFSGLQFPNYSSELNVNALELDDSALYLCASSSGLAGTDTQYFGPGTRLTVL.

This clone was observed once. This sequence joins TRBV15 and TRBJ2-1, with 7 bases aligning to TRBD2. CDR3 length: 16 residues. The V segment lost 1 base and the J segment 4 bases; nucleotides outside the gene matches: 7. Germline V gives CDR1 LNHNV, CDR2 YYDKDF (reference sequence). CDR3 coding DNA: TGTGCCACCAGCAGAGCGGGACTATCAATATACAATGAGCAGTTCTTC. Its translation is CATSRAGLSIYNEQFF.

The CDR3 protein is CASSDATGLPLGYTF. CDR3 sequence (DNA): TGTGCCAGCAGTGACGCGACAGGGTTACCTCTCGGCTACACCTTC. The gene calls are TRBV28 and TRBJ1-2; 7 nucleotides align to TRBD1. V trimming: 5 bases; J trimming: 8 bases; junction bases outside the gene matches: 14. Per germline, CDR1 MDHEN and CDR2 SYDVKM. This CDR3 region has 15 residues.

The chain employs TRBV10-2 and TRBJ2-4; D is unclear. The CDR3 sequence is 16 residues long. The ends were cut back, 2 bases at V and 2 bases at J, with 13 bases in the middle. The germline V gene encodes CDR1 WSHSY and CDR2 SAAADI. This chain's CDR3 is CASSEPSPLTKNIQYF. CDR3 nucleotide sequence: TGCGCCAGCAGTGAGCCGAGCCCGTTGACCAAAAACATTCAGTACTTC.

The V call is TRBV6-1, the J call TRBJ2-1; D ambiguous. This CDR3 is built from 14 residues. V was clipped by 2 bases and J by 0 bases, with 5 bases between them. CDR1 and CDR2 from the germline V gene are MNHNS and SASEGT. In DNA, the CDR3 is TGTGCCAGCAGTGAACAGAACTCCTACAATGAGCAGTTCTTC. Residues: CASSEQNSYNEQFF.

The sample holds a few counts of this clone. CDR3 sequence: CASSQERNLAKNIQYF. The CDR3 DNA is TGTGCCAGTAGTCAGGAACGGAATTTAGCCAAAAACATTCAGTACTTC. V is TRBV19 and J is TRBJ2-4; D gene unclear. This CDR3 comprises 16 residues. CDR1 is LNHDA and CDR2 is SQIVND in the germline V gene (reference sequence). Trimming removed 5 bases at V and 0 bases at J, with 14 bases between. The full variable domain, in which reference TRBV19 and TRBJ2-4 provide the parts outside the CDR3, is DGGITQSPKYLFRKEGQNVTLSCEQNLNHDAMYWYRQDPGQGLRLIYYSQIVNDFQKGDIAEGYSVSREKKESFPLTVTSAQKNPTAFYLCASSQERNLAKNIQYFGAGTRLSVL.

The chain is built from TRBV12-2 and TRBJ2-5; the D call TRBD1 from the table was never checked on the DNA. TRBV12-2 constitutes a pseudogene. This CDR3 spans 13 amino acids. The CDR3 DNA reads TGTGCAAGTCGCCCAACCCAGCAAGAGACCCAGTACTTC. As protein: CASRPTQQETQYF.

J is TRBJ1-3 and V is TRBV6-6, with 8 bases that match TRBD1. This CDR3 comprises 15 residues. Per the germline V gene, CDR1 is MNHNY and CDR2 is SVGAGI (reference sequence). The V segment lost 2 bases and the J segment 4 bases; nucleotides outside the gene matches: 4. CDR3 DNA: TGTGCCAGCAGTTACCAGGGGGCGAGGGGAAACACCATATATTTT. It encodes CASSYQGARGNTIYF.

This chain joins TRBV19 and TRBJ1-2, with TRBD1 matching 10 bases. The CDR3 length is 14 residues. V gave up 7 bases and J gave up 8 bases; unmatched junction bases: 10. Germline V gene data show CDR1 as LNHDA and CDR2 as SQIVND (reference sequence). The CDR3 DNA is TGTGCCAGTACCAGGGGAGGGACAGGGGCCGGCTACACCTTC. Translated: CASTRGGTGAGYTF. Variable domain in full (rest from reference TRBV19 and TRBJ1-2): DGGITQSPKYLFRKEGQNVTLSCEQNLNHDAMYWYRQDPGQGLRLIYYSQIVNDFQKGDIAEGYSVSREKKESFPLTVTSAQKNPTAFYLCASTRGGTGAGYTFGSGTRLTVV.

This chain joins TRBV6-5 and TRBJ1-2, with a tentative D call TRBD1 (5 bases). Per the germline V gene, CDR1 is MNHEY and CDR2 is SVGAGI. V was shortened by 0 bases and J by 6 bases, with 11 bases between the two germline ends. The CDR3 spans 14 residues. The CDR3 sequence: CASSYSQRQNGYTF. The CDR3, as DNA: TGTGCCAGCAGTTACTCCCAACGACAGAATGGCTACACCTTC.

The chain links TRBV11-3 to TRBJ1-1; D gene ambiguous. V was shortened by 0 bases and J by 6 bases, with 8 bases between the two germline ends. CDR3 size: 13 residues. The V gene's germline CDR1 is SGHNT and CDR2 YENEEA. The CDR3 loop is CASSLEGVSEAFF. DNA of the CDR3: TGTGCCAGCAGCTTAGAGGGAGTCTCTGAAGCTTTCTTT.

The chain employs TRBV27 and TRBJ2-7; D unclear. The ends were cut back, 5 bases at V and 0 bases at J, with 17 bases in the middle. Germline lookup yields CDR1 MNHEY and CDR2 SMNVEV (reference sequence). CDR3 length equals 16 residues. This chain's CDR3 is CASSPLSRRSSYEQYV. The CDR3 DNA is TGTGCCAGCAGTCCCCTTAGCCGCCGGAGCTCCTACGAGCAGTACGTC.

This clone showed up just once. The rearrangement links TRBV28 to TRBJ1-5; maybe TRBD1 (5 bases). In germline, CDR1 is MDHEN, CDR2 SYDVKM. Trimming cost V 6 bases and J 0 bases, with 24 bases left between them. The CDR3 totals 19 residues. CDR3 amino acids: CASSRPGRGRPYSNQPQHF. The CDR3 coding sequence is TGTGCCAGCAGCAGACCCGGACGGGGGAGGCCGTATAGCAATCAGCCCCAGCATTTT.

The rearrangement joins TRBV6-4 to TRBJ1-2, with 7 bases lining up with TRBD1. The germline CDR1 and CDR2 sequences are MRHNA and SNTAGT. The CDR3 consists of 13 residues. V shed 3 bases, J shed 6 bases, and the junction held 4 bases outside the gene matches. CDR3 nucleotide sequence: TGTGCCAGCAGTGAAGGGACAGCGAATGGCTACACCTTC. It encodes CASSEGTANGYTF.

J is TRBJ2-3 and V is TRBV6-2 or TRBV6-3; D might be TRBD2 (6 bases). Trimming shortened V by 0 bases and J by 4 bases, and 23 bases separated the two germline ends. Germline-derived CDR1 and CDR2 are MNHEY and SVGEGT. The CDR3 is 19 residues long. The CDR3 nucleotides read TGTGCCAGCAGTTACTCGATTTTCCCGACTAGGGAGGACGCAGATACGCAGTATTTT. This gives the protein CASSYSIFPTREDADTQYF.

This chain uses TRBV6-5 with TRBJ2-7, with D unresolved. This CDR3 comprises 13 residues. Germline loops: CDR1 MNHEY, CDR2 SVGAGI. With 0 bases removed from V and 6 bases from J, the gap between germline ends came to 9 bases. The chain's CDR3 is CASSYSPSSEQYV. The CDR3 DNA sequence: TGTGCCAGCAGTTACTCCCCGAGCTCCGAGCAGTACGTC.

The chain is built from TRBV2 and TRBJ2-3; 7 positions match TRBD1. The germline gives CDR1 SNHLY, CDR2 FYNNEI. The CDR3 covers 14 residues. The ends lost 7 bases at V and 6 bases at J; junction bases unmatched: 10. CDR3 region: CASTGTARGDTQYF. The CDR3 coding sequence is TGTGCCAGCACAGGGACAGCCCGAGGGGATACGCAGTATTTT.

This clone showed up just a few times. The rearrangement joins TRBV10-3 to TRBJ2-7; 7 bases match TRBD2. This CDR3 comprises 13 residues. The germline CDR1 and CDR2 sequences are ENHRY and SYGVKD. With 2 bases clipped from V and 6 bases from J, the junction kept 4 bases outside the gene matches. The chain's CDR3 is CAISEPQRGEQYV. The CDR3 DNA reads as TGTGCCATCAGTGAGCCCCAGCGGGGCGAGCAGTACGTC.

The chain couples TRBV19 to TRBJ1-5, with 8 bases fitting TRBD1. The CDR3 contains 14 residues. J lost 4 bases, V lost 5 bases, and 4 bases had no gene match. Germline CDR1 and CDR2: LNHDA and SQIVND (reference sequence). The CDR3 DNA sequence: TGTGCCAGTAGTGTGACAGGGGATAATCAGCCCCAGCATTTT. It yields the protein CASSVTGDNQPQHF.

V is TRBV5-1 and J is TRBJ1-2, with 7 positions matching TRBD1. This CDR3 has 17 amino acids. V trimming: 0 bases; J trimming: 0 bases; junction bases outside the gene matches: 8. In germline, CDR1 is SGHRS, CDR2 YFSETQ. CDR3 residues: CASSLVAGGSPNYGYTF. In DNA form, the CDR3 reads TGCGCCAGCAGCTTGGTAGCAGGGGGAAGTCCTAACTATGGCTACACCTTC.